These 27 T cell receptor beta chains were all obtained from the same sample, sequenced in a study of blood T cell repertoires in COVID-19 (dated by TCRdb to the early 2020s). The protocol used for the library was the immunoSEQ multiplex PCR assay. In TCRdb, the immuneACCESS table is reduced to in-frame sequences with V and J assigned. These tables do not hold every clone; where another copy was compared, an unresolved V gene accounts for under half, and the others remain unexplained. The sample table records roughly 250,000 clones; about nine tenths of these occur just once. The ten largest clones take up roughly 12% of the sample. Material for sequencing was peripheral blood. These TCRs come from a woman aged 25-40 years with COVID-19, enrolled during active disease.

The chain's CDR3 is CASSTGLAGGDEQFF. In DNA form, the CDR3 reads TGTGCCAGCAGCACCGGACTAGCGGGGGGCGATGAGCAGTTCTTC. The V gene is TRBV3-1 (or the pseudogene TRBV3-2), the J gene TRBJ2-1; 14 bases map to TRBD2. This CDR3 is built from 15 residues. Germline values: CDR1 LGHDT, CDR2 YNNKEL (reference sequence). V was clipped by 5 bases and J by 8 bases; unmatched bases: 5.

The rearrangement links TRBV11-2 to TRBJ2-7, with 7 bases identical to TRBD2. The CDR3 loop spans 19 amino acids. The germline V gene has CDR1 SGHAT and CDR2 FQNNGV. V was pared by 5 bases and J by 6 bases, with 25 bases of the junction left unmatched. CDR3 protein: CASSPEDKERAGRFTEQYF. CDR3 sequence (DNA): TGTGCCAGCAGCCCTGAGGACAAAGAGAGAGCGGGGCGCTTCACCGAGCAGTACTTC.

The gene calls are TRBV7-6 and TRBJ1-3; D may be TRBD1 (5 bases). The CDR3 is made up of 16 amino acids. Germline V lookup: CDR1 SGHVS, CDR2 FNYEAQ. Deletions cut 3 bases from V and 0 bases from J, with 12 bases between. CDR3 residues: CASSFGDSTSGNTIYF. In DNA, the CDR3 is TGTGCCAGCAGCTTTGGGGACTCTACCTCTGGAAACACCATATATTTT.

The rearrangement links TRBV19 to TRBJ2-7; no clear D gene. The ends were cut back, 3 bases at V and 0 bases at J, with 9 bases in the middle. Germline-derived CDR1 and CDR2 are LNHDA and SQIVND (reference sequence). This CDR3 region has 14 residues. The CDR3 region has the DNA TGTGCCAGTAGTATGGTGGTCAGCTCCTACGAGCAGTACTTC. This gives the protein CASSMVVSSYEQYF.

The chain uses TRBV5-1 and TRBJ2-3; tentative D call: TRBD1 (7 bases). V lost 1 base to trimming and J lost 5 bases, with 17 bases between them. Germline V lookup: CDR1 SGHRS, CDR2 YFSETQ. This CDR3 is built from 16 residues. CDR3 in amino acids: CASSLLFQQGGDTQYF. The CDR3 DNA sequence: TGCGCCAGCAGCTTGCTTTTTCAGCAGGGGGGAGATACGCAGTATTTT.

V is TRBV5-1 and J is TRBJ2-5; 12 bases match TRBD2. The V and J ends lost 1 base and 2 bases, in that order; junction bases with no gene match: 3. The CDR3 spans 16 residues. Germline assignment: CDR1 SGHRS and CDR2 YFSETQ. This CDR3 is CASSLFGTSGQETQYF. In DNA form, the CDR3 reads TGCGCCAGCAGCTTGTTTGGGACTAGCGGGCAAGAGACCCAGTACTTC.

The V call is TRBV28, the J call TRBJ1-1; TRBD1 matches at 9 bases. After removal of 4 bases from V and 5 bases from J, the junction contained 8 bases not matched to a gene. CDR3 length: 15 residues. The V gene's germline CDR1 is MDHEN and CDR2 SYDVKM. The DNA for the CDR3 is TGTGCCAGCAGTTGGACAGGGGCAGGTTATACTGAAGCTTTCTTT. Protein product: CASSWTGAGYTEAFF.

This chain joins TRBV19 and TRBJ1-1; D may be TRBD1 (5 bases). V lost 3 bases and J lost 1, with 12 bases in between. Germline values: CDR1 LNHDA, CDR2 SQIVND (reference sequence). The CDR3 spans 15 residues. CDR3 amino acids: CASSIPGGPNTEAFF. The CDR3 DNA sequence: TGTGCCAGTAGTATTCCCGGGGGTCCGAACACTGAAGCTTTCTTT.

The genes are TRBV10-3 and TRBJ2-3, with 7 bases matching TRBD2. V lost 2 bases to trimming and J lost 3 bases; unmatched junction nucleotides: 8. The germline gives CDR1 ENHRY, CDR2 SYGVKD. This CDR3 is built from 16 residues. The CDR3 protein is CAISERREGGTDTQYF. DNA of the CDR3: TGTGCCATCAGTGAGCGCAGGGAGGGAGGGACAGATACGCAGTATTTT.

The chain combines TRBV11-1 with TRBJ1-2, with D possibly being TRBD1 (5 bases). The CDR3 runs 11 residues. CDR1 and CDR2 from the germline V gene are SGHAT and FQDESV (reference sequence). Trimming shortened V by 5 bases and J by 7 bases, and 8 bases separated the two germline ends. The CDR3 nucleotides are TGTGCCAGCAGCCAGGGATCTGGCTACACCTTC. It is translated as CASSQGSGYTF.

This chain uses TRBV5-1 with TRBJ1-6, with D possibly TRBD1 on 6 matching bases. Germline V gene lookup returns CDR1 SGHRS and CDR2 YFSETQ. V dropped 4 bases and J dropped 0 bases, with 14 bases sitting between them. The CDR3 spans 17 residues. This CDR3 reads CASSVDRGGSYNSPLHF. CDR3 bases: TGCGCCAGCAGCGTCGACAGAGGGGGCTCCTATAATTCACCCCTCCACTTT.

The chain couples TRBV7-9 to TRBJ2-7; the match to TRBD1 covers 7 bases. V trimming: 2 bases; J trimming: 0 bases; junction bases outside the gene matches: 7. CDR1 and CDR2 (germline): SEHNR, FQNEAQ (reference sequence). This CDR3 contains 16 residues. The CDR3 DNA follows: TGTGCCAGCAGCTTATGGACAGGCATTTCCTCCTACGAGCAGTACTTC. Amino acid sequence: CASSLWTGISSYEQYF.

The chain's CDR3 is CASSLRGRADTQYF. The CDR3 DNA is TGTGCCAGTAGTTTGCGGGGAAGAGCAGATACGCAGTATTTT. The genes are TRBV19 and TRBJ2-3; possible D gene TRBD2, 6 bases. Trimming removed 5 bases at V and 4 bases at J, with 13 bases between. CDR1 and CDR2 from the germline V gene are LNHDA and SQIVND (reference sequence). The CDR3 has 14 residues.

This clone occurred a few times. This chain uses TRBV4-2 with TRBJ1-1, with D maybe TRBD1 (5 bases). Trimming took off 0 bases at V and 6 bases at J, with 11 bases between the two ends. Per germline, CDR1 LGHNA and CDR2 YNFKEQ. The CDR3 contains 14 residues. CDR3 protein: CASSQDRVSAEAFF. CDR3 DNA sequence: TGTGCCAGCAGCCAAGACAGGGTCTCAGCTGAAGCTTTCTTT.

The chain carries TRBV11-3 and TRBJ2-1; 8 bases line up with TRBD1. This CDR3 has 13 residues. Germline CDR1 and CDR2: SGHNT and YENEEA. J gave up 15 bases and V 2 bases, and 9 bases lay outside the gene matches. The CDR3 reads CASSLLTGDFLFF. CDR3 DNA: TGTGCCAGCAGCTTATTGACAGGGGATTTTCTGTTCTTC. Looking up the rest from reference TRBV11-3 and TRBJ2-1 gives the full variable domain: EAGVVQSPRYKIIEKKQPVAFWCNPISGHNTLYWYLQNLGQGPELLIRYENEEAVDDSQLPKDRFSAERLKGVDSTLKIQPAELGDSAVYLCASSLLTGDFLFFGPGTRLTVL.

The chain uses TRBV7-6 and TRBJ1-3, with D uncertain. Looked up from germline, CDR1 is SGHVS and CDR2 is FNYEAQ. V was clipped by 11 bases and J by 0 bases, with 5 bases between them. This CDR3 has 11 residues. CDR3 in amino acids: CAGSSGNTIYF. DNA for the CDR3: TGTGCCGGGAGCTCTGGAAACACCATATATTTT. The full variable domain, in which reference TRBV7-6 and TRBJ1-3 provide the parts outside the CDR3, is GAGVSQSPRYKVTKRGQDVALRCDPISGHVSLYWYRQALGQGPEFLTYFNYEAQQDKSGLPNDRFSAERPEGSISTLTIQRTEQRDSAMYRCAGSSGNTIYFGEGSWLTVV.

The chain carries TRBV6-5 and TRBJ1-2; 12 nucleotides line up with TRBD1. CDR1 and CDR2 from the germline V gene are MNHEY and SVGAGI. The CDR3 length is 15 residues. V lost 6 bases and J lost 7; bases outside the gene matches: 9. As DNA, the CDR3 is TGTGCCAGCAGAGCCCGGGACAGGGGGCCGGGTGGCTACACCTTC. It codes for CASRARDRGPGGYTF.

This chain uses TRBV5-1 with TRBJ2-2; no clear D gene. The V end lost 4 bases, the J end lost 13 bases, and 20 bases lay between the germline ends. The CDR3 has 14 residues. CDR1 and CDR2 from the germline V gene are SGHRS and YFSETQ. CDR3 DNA sequence: TGCGCCAGCAGCCATAATACCGGCGGCCCCGGGCTGTTTTTT. Its protein is CASSHNTGGPGLFF.

This clone came up a few times. The chain employs TRBV7-9 and TRBJ1-2, with D possibly being TRBD1 (6 bases). This CDR3 is 14 amino acids long. Trimming shortened V by 2 bases and J by 4 bases, and 11 bases separated the two germline ends. CDR1 is SEHNR and CDR2 is FQNEAQ in the germline V gene (reference sequence). The CDR3 reads CASSLLGAVYGYTF. CDR3 bases: TGTGCCAGCAGCTTATTGGGGGCGGTCTATGGCTACACCTTC. Filled out from reference TRBV7-9 and TRBJ1-2, the complete variable domain reads DTGVSQNPRHKITKRGQNVTFRCDPISEHNRLYWYRQTLGQGPEFLTYFQNEAQLEKSRLLSDRFSAERPKGSFSTLEIQRTEQGDSAMYLCASSLLGAVYGYTFGSGTRLTVV.

This chain links TRBV19 with TRBJ1-6; 9 nucleotides line up with TRBD1. The germline V gene has CDR1 LNHDA and CDR2 SQIVND (reference sequence). J lost 7 bases, V lost 3 bases, and 1 base had no gene match. CDR3 length: 14 residues. The CDR3 nucleotides read TGTGCCAGTAGTATGGGGACAGGGAATTCACCCCTCCACTTT. The encoded protein is CASSMGTGNSPLHF.

The chain recombines TRBV11-3 with TRBJ1-1; D gene ambiguous. Germline-derived CDR1 and CDR2 are SGHNT and YENEEA. V was cut by 5 bases and J by 1 base, with 8 bases left in between. CDR3 length: 13 amino acids. The CDR3 DNA is TGTGCCAGCAGCATTCTATCGAACACTGAAGCTTTCTTT. Its translation is CASSILSNTEAFF.

The rearrangement uses TRBV28 and TRBJ1-6; TRBD1 aligns across 8 bases. CDR3 length equals 15 residues. CDR1 and CDR2 (germline): MDHEN, SYDVKM. J gave up 5 bases and V 2 bases, and 2 bases lay outside the gene matches. The DNA for the CDR3 is TGTGCCAGCAGTTTACCCAGGGGGCATAATTCACCCCTCCACTTT. It translates to CASSLPRGHNSPLHF.

V is TRBV9 and J is TRBJ2-1, with 9 bases lining up with TRBD2. Trimming removed 4 bases from V and 5 bases from J; junction bases left unmatched: 13. This CDR3 is built from 17 residues. Germline CDR1 is SGDLS and CDR2 is YYNGEE. The CDR3 sequence is CASSTRGLAGANNEQFF. CDR3 nucleotide sequence: TGTGCCAGCAGCACACGAGGATTAGCGGGGGCCAACAATGAGCAGTTCTTC.

The genes are TRBV19 and TRBJ1-2; 9 positions agree with TRBD1. The V gene end was trimmed by 5 bases and the J gene end by 1 base; junction bases not matched to a gene: 5. The CDR3 spans 15 residues. Germline-derived CDR1 and CDR2 are LNHDA and SQIVND (reference sequence). The CDR3 DNA reads TGTGCCAGTAGTCCACGGACAGGGGATAACTATGGCTACACCTTC. This encodes CASSPRTGDNYGYTF.

V is TRBV19 and J is TRBJ2-3, with D maybe TRBD2 (6 bases). The CDR3 length is 15 residues. Germline CDR1 is LNHDA and CDR2 is SQIVND (reference sequence). V gave up 7 bases and J gave up 8 bases, with 22 bases separating them. CDR3 region: CASTLGTGLGGTQYF. The CDR3 region has the DNA TGTGCCAGTACCCTAGGGACTGGCCTGGGGGGTACGCAGTATTTT.

This chain uses TRBV4-1 with TRBJ2-7; tentatively, D is TRBD2 (6 bases). The V gene's germline CDR1 is MGHRA and CDR2 YSYEKL. This CDR3 is built from 13 residues. Trimming shortened V by 6 bases and J by 8 bases, and 17 bases separated the two germline ends. CDR3 region: CASRKTGERKQYF. The CDR3 region has the DNA TGCGCCAGCAGAAAAACGGGGGAGAGGAAGCAGTACTTC.

V and J are TRBV10-3 and TRBJ2-3, with TRBD2 identical over 7 bases. After removal of 0 bases from V and 0 bases from J, the junction contained 3 bases not matched to a gene. Germline lookup yields CDR1 ENHRY and CDR2 SYGVKD. There are 16 residues in the CDR3. The CDR3 sequence is CAISESKTSSTDTQYF. The DNA of the CDR3 is TGTGCCATCAGTGAGTCAAAGACTAGCAGCACAGATACGCAGTATTTT.